Sequencing of this T cell receptor (beta chain) was carried out in a study of T cells in Graves' hyperthyroidism and ophthalmopathy. This CDR3 is built from 15 residues. V was pared by 2 bases and J by 4 bases, with 6 bases of the junction left unmatched. Per the germline V gene, CDR1 is SGHTA and CDR2 is FQGNSA. Many counts were recorded for this clonotype. Researchers took RNA transcripts and amplified the TCR beta CDR3 regions from them. The primer set for the first-round RT-PCR of the TCR CDR3 was HTBI. MiXCR, run by TCRdb on the multiplex PCR reads, gives a single entry per CDR3 protein. The table lists around 190,000 distinct CDR3 sequences, around 15% of them singletons.

The genes are TRBV7-2 and TRBJ1-2, with 8 bases identical to TRBD1. The TCR sequence derives from a woman aged 50 to 60 with Graves' hyperthyroidism. Sequencing was done on a sample of blood. Here the CDR3 DNA reads TGTGCCAGCAGCTTAATGCAGGGGGCCGGCTATGGCTACACCTTC. The encoded protein is CASSLMQGAGYGYTF.